The 30 T cell receptor beta chains given below trace back to one sample, sequenced in a study of blood T cell repertoires in COVID-19 (dated by TCRdb to between 2020 and 2021). Preparation of the library involved the immunoSEQ multiplex PCR assay. The table comes from immuneACCESS by way of TCRdb, which keeps in-frame sequences with V and J called. Part of the clones is missing from these tables; in studies checked, under half for an unresolved V gene and the rest for unknown reasons. This sample lists around 80,000 clones; around 79% were detected once. Jointly, the top ten make up 4.5% to 6% of the sample. The sequenced sample consisted of peripheral blood. The source of these receptors is a man between 45 and 60 years old with active or convalescent COVID-19.

The chain carries TRBV27 and TRBJ2-2, with TRBD1 matching 9 bases. The junction had 6 bases not matched to a gene; V was cut back by 2 bases and J by 2 bases. CDR3 length: 17 amino acids. Germline CDR1 MNHEY, CDR2 SMNVEV (reference sequence). The chain's CDR3 is CASSLNPTGGNTGELFF. CDR3 DNA: TGTGCCAGCAGTTTAAATCCCACAGGGGGCAACACCGGGGAGCTGTTTTTT.

The V call is TRBV18, the J call TRBJ1-5; 10 nucleotides align to TRBD1. Looked up from germline, CDR1 is KGHSH and CDR2 is LQKENI. The CDR3 extends over 16 amino acids. V gave up 6 bases and J gave up 4 bases; unmatched junction bases: 9. In DNA form, the CDR3 reads TGTGCCAGCTCCCTAAGGGACAGGGGAGGGAATCAGCCCCAGCATTTT. This gives the protein CASSLRDRGGNQPQHF.

The CDR3 DNA reads TGTGCCAGCAGTCCCGACAGGACTCAAGAGACCCAGTACTTC. It is translated as CASSPDRTQETQYF. The chain carries TRBV28 and TRBJ2-5, with D perhaps matching TRBD1 (6 bases). Trimming left V 5 bases short and J 2 bases short, with 12 bases between. Germline CDR1 reads MDHEN; CDR2 reads SYDVKM. The CDR3 is 14 residues long.

The chain couples TRBV7-2 to TRBJ1-5; 11 bases are shared with TRBD1. V shed 5 bases and J 6 bases; nucleotides not matched to a gene: 3. CDR1 is SGHTA, CDR2 FQGNSA, per germline. This CDR3 spans 14 amino acids. CDR3 region: CASSRTGGFQPQHF. CDR3 DNA: TGTGCCAGCAGCCGGACAGGGGGCTTTCAGCCCCAGCATTTT.

This clone was picked up one time. J is TRBJ2-1 and V is TRBV19; 9 bases fit TRBD1. The trim removed 3 bases at V and 7 bases at J, leaving 7 bases unmatched. The V gene's germline CDR1 is LNHDA and CDR2 SQIVND (reference sequence). This CDR3 is 15 amino acids long. CDR3 DNA sequence: TGTGCCAGTAGTATGGGACAGGGTTTAGGTAATGAGCAGTTCTTC. This sequence encodes CASSMGQGLGNEQFF.

This clone was recorded only once. The J gene is TRBJ2-1, the V gene TRBV7-3, with D tentatively TRBD2 (6 bases). The V end lost 5 bases, the J end lost 7 bases, and 18 bases lay between the germline ends. This CDR3 has 15 amino acids. Per germline, CDR1 SGHTA and CDR2 FQGTGA. In DNA, the CDR3 is TGTGCCAGCAGCCATTATGGCCCCCGGGGGAATGAGCAGTTCTTC. This gives the protein CASSHYGPRGNEQFF.

This clone appeared a single time. The gene calls are TRBV5-6 and TRBJ1-2; 7 bases fit TRBD1. The trim removed 5 bases at V and 7 bases at J, leaving 8 bases unmatched. CDR1 and CDR2 from the germline V gene are SGHDT and YYEEEE. The CDR3 has 13 amino acids. The CDR3 DNA reads as TGTGCCAGCAGGACGACAGGGAGGACTGGCTACACCTTC. Translated, it gives CASRTTGRTGYTF.

The chain uses TRBV4-2 and TRBJ2-3, with 7 nucleotides matching TRBD2. Trimming at V came to 0 bases and at J to 6 bases, leaving 9 bases not matched to a gene. The CDR3 runs to 16 residues. Germline CDR1 and CDR2: LGHNA and YNFKEQ. The CDR3 protein is CASSQEPPSGMDTQYF. The DNA of the CDR3 is TGTGCCAGCAGCCAAGAACCTCCTAGCGGTATGGATACGCAGTATTTT.

In DNA, the CDR3 is TGTGCCACCGCTGACCCGGGAGGGGCCGGGGAGCTGTTTTTT. It codes for CATADPGGAGELFF. The V call is TRBV24-1, the J call TRBJ2-2; 8 bases line up with TRBD2. J lost 6 bases, V lost 9 bases, and 8 bases had no gene match. Germline loops: CDR1 KGHDR, CDR2 SFDVKD. The CDR3 totals 14 residues.

The gene calls are TRBV3-1 (or the pseudogene TRBV3-2) and TRBJ1-5, with no clear D. Trimming left V 5 bases short and J 5 bases short, with 16 bases between. This CDR3 has 15 residues. Germline V gives CDR1 LGHDT, CDR2 YNNKEL (reference sequence). The DNA of the CDR3 is TGTGCCAGCAGCAAGTCGGGTCGGCATCATCAGCCCCAGCATTTT. It is translated as CASSKSGRHHQPQHF.

The J gene is TRBJ1-2, the V gene TRBV4-3; D is perhaps TRBD1 (6 bases). The CDR3 loop spans 14 amino acids. The germline V and J ends were trimmed by 6 bases and 3 bases, with 14 bases remaining between them. CDR1 and CDR2 from the germline V gene are LGHNA and YSLEER. CDR3 coding DNA: TGCGCCAGCAGTCCTGGGGGCCGGGACTATGGCTACACCTTC. It yields the protein CASSPGGRDYGYTF.

The rearrangement uses TRBV9 and TRBJ2-7, with D hard to call. This CDR3 is built from 11 residues. Germline CDR1 SGDLS, CDR2 YYNGEE. V lost 4 bases and J 4 bases, leaving 6 bases between the germline ends. The CDR3 loop reads CASSSHYEQYF. CDR3 coding DNA: TGTGCCAGCAGCTCCCATTACGAGCAGTACTTC.

The genes are TRBV5-1 and TRBJ1-2; 8 bases line up with TRBD1. CDR1 and CDR2 from the germline V gene are SGHRS and YFSETQ. With 3 bases clipped from V and 7 bases from J, the junction kept 5 bases outside the gene matches. The CDR3 extends over 13 amino acids. The CDR3 protein is CASSSGQGAGYTF. The CDR3 nucleotides read TGCGCCAGCAGCTCCGGACAGGGTGCTGGCTACACCTTC.

As to this clone: The sample holds other DNA sequences that translate to the same CDR3. This chain links TRBV5-4 with TRBJ2-5; no definite D call. The CDR3 loop spans 13 amino acids. The germline CDR1 and CDR2 sequences are SGHNT and YYREEE (reference sequence). V was pared by 1 base and J by 2 bases, with 6 bases between. CDR3 sequence (DNA): TGTGCCAGCAGCTTGACAGAGCAAGAGACCCAGTACTTC. Residues: CASSLTEQETQYF. Variable domain in full (rest from reference TRBV5-4 and TRBJ2-5): ETGVTQSPTHLIKTRGQQVTLRCSSQSGHNTVSWYQQALGQGPQFIFQYYREEENGRGNFPPRFSGLQFPNYSSELNVNALELDDSALYLCASSLTEQETQYFGPGTRLLVL.

The chain uses TRBV5-6 and TRBJ2-7, with 7 bases identical to TRBD2. From germline, CDR1 is SGHDT and CDR2 YYEEEE. The CDR3 is 17 residues long. The V gene end was trimmed by 0 bases and the J gene end by 4 bases; junction bases not matched to a gene: 13. In DNA, the CDR3 is TGTGCCAGCAGCTTGGGCGGGGGAAGACTCCTCCTTTACGAGCAGTACTTC. Protein sequence: CASSLGGGRLLLYEQYF.

This clone occurred once. V usage is TRBV6-2 or TRBV6-3 and J usage is TRBJ2-1; TRBD1 agrees at 7 bases. The junction had 11 bases not matched to a gene; V was cut back by 6 bases and J by 6 bases. The CDR3 runs 15 residues. CDR1 and CDR2 (germline): MNHEY, SVGEGT. CDR3 region: CASSPDFRGINEQFF. For the CDR3, the DNA is TGTGCCAGCAGCCCCGATTTCAGGGGGATCAATGAGCAGTTCTTC.

The chain is built from TRBV11-2 and TRBJ2-1; D unclear. The germline V gene has CDR1 SGHAT and CDR2 FQNNGV. The V end was cut by 2 bases, the J end by 0 bases, with 5 bases between. This CDR3 is 14 amino acids long. The CDR3 reads CASSLMSSYNEQFF. The CDR3 DNA reads TGTGCCAGCAGCTTAATGAGCTCCTACAATGAGCAGTTCTTC.

The chain carries TRBV6-2 or TRBV6-3 and TRBJ1-6, with 12 bases lining up with TRBD1. The V gene end was trimmed by 6 bases and the J gene end by 2 bases; junction bases not matched to a gene: 11. This CDR3 spans 19 amino acids. Germline CDR1 and CDR2: MNHEY and SVGEGT. CDR3 loop: CASSPPGQGAGTYNSPLHF. As DNA, the CDR3 is TGTGCCAGCAGCCCCCCGGGACAGGGGGCTGGGACCTATAATTCACCCCTCCACTTT.

The chain combines TRBV7-2 with TRBJ2-3; 7 nucleotides agree with TRBD1. V gave up 7 bases and J gave up 4 bases; unmatched junction bases: 5. Germline assignment: CDR1 SGHTA and CDR2 FQGNSA. The CDR3 runs to 13 residues. The CDR3 bases are TGTGCCAGCAACCCAGGGGGATCAGATACGCAGTATTTT. Protein sequence: CASNPGGSDTQYF.

The V and J genes are TRBV2 and TRBJ2-7; D gene ambiguous. Trimming took off 7 bases at V and 0 bases at J, with 10 bases between the two ends. The CDR3 has 13 amino acids. CDR1 is SNHLY and CDR2 is FYNNEI in the germline V gene. CDR3 sequence (DNA): TGTGCCAGCATGCCTCGGAGCTCCTACGAGCAGTACTTC. Protein sequence: CASMPRSSYEQYF.

V usage is TRBV3-1 (or the pseudogene TRBV3-2) and J usage is TRBJ2-3; D might be TRBD2 (6 bases). Per the germline V gene, CDR1 is LGHDT and CDR2 is YNNKEL (reference sequence). V was cut by 2 bases and J by 4 bases, with 10 bases left in between. This CDR3 is 14 amino acids long. The CDR3, as DNA: TGTGCCAGCAGCCAATTAGGGGAGGCAGATACGCAGTATTTT. This gives the protein CASSQLGEADTQYF.

Only a few counts were recorded for this clone. The chain combines TRBV27 with TRBJ2-1, with TRBD2 matching over 9 bases. CDR3 length equals 14 residues. V lost 6 bases to trimming and J lost 7 bases; unmatched junction nucleotides: 7. CDR1 is MNHEY and CDR2 is SMNVEV in the germline V gene (reference sequence). CDR3 in amino acids: CASSRGGAWNEQFF. The DNA for the CDR3 is TGTGCCAGCAGCCGCGGGGGGGCTTGGAATGAGCAGTTCTTC.

The V and J genes are TRBV7-9 and TRBJ2-2; TRBD1 is a possible D gene (5 bases). The CDR3 is made up of 16 amino acids. Germline V gives CDR1 SEHNR, CDR2 FQNEAQ (reference sequence). Trimming left V 6 bases short and J 0 bases short, with 14 bases between. The CDR3 protein is CASRSFRQTNTGELFF. The DNA for the CDR3 is TGTGCCAGCAGGAGTTTTCGACAGACGAACACCGGGGAGCTGTTTTTT.

This chain connects TRBV9 to TRBJ2-1; TRBD2 is a possible D gene (6 bases). Deletions cut 2 bases from V and 6 bases from J, with 15 bases between. CDR3 length: 15 residues. Per the germline V gene, CDR1 is SGDLS and CDR2 is YYNGEE. DNA of the CDR3: TGTGCCAGCAGCGTTACGGCGGGGATCCGCAATGAGCAGTTCTTC. Translating it yields CASSVTAGIRNEQFF.

The V and J genes are TRBV30 and TRBJ1-6, with D perhaps matching TRBD1 (6 bases). V was cut by 3 bases and J by 7 bases, with 13 bases left in between. The CDR3 length is 14 residues. The germline V gene encodes CDR1 GTSNPN and CDR2 SVGIG (reference sequence). The CDR3 protein is CAWSRAGVNSPLHF. CDR3 DNA sequence: TGTGCCTGGAGCAGGGCAGGGGTGAATTCACCCCTCCACTTT.

This clone came up a few times. J is TRBJ1-2 and V is TRBV20-1, with D uncertain. The CDR3 has 11 amino acids. CDR1 is DFQATT and CDR2 is SNEGSKA in the germline V gene (reference sequence). Trimming took off 3 bases at V and 4 bases at J, with 6 bases between the two ends. Written as DNA, the CDR3 is TGCAGTGCTAGTGGACTCTATGGCTACACCTTC. Amino acids: CSASGLYGYTF.

This chain links TRBV10-3 with TRBJ2-3; no definite D call. The CDR3 has 16 amino acids. Trimming left V 4 bases short and J 4 bases short, with 18 bases between. Germline values: CDR1 ENHRY, CDR2 SYGVKD. Written as DNA, the CDR3 is TGTGCCATCAGTGGGGCCAACTTAAATCCCCCAGATACGCAGTATTTT. Protein product: CAISGANLNPPDTQYF.

The chain couples TRBV27 to TRBJ2-2, with TRBD2 identical over 8 bases. Germline V lookup: CDR1 MNHEY, CDR2 SMNVEV (reference sequence). The J segment lost 0 bases and the V segment lost 3 bases, leaving 3 bases of the junction unmatched. This CDR3 spans 16 amino acids. CDR3 DNA: TGTGCCAGCAGTTTCCAGCGGGGGCCGAACACCGGGGAGCTGTTTTTT. Amino acids: CASSFQRGPNTGELFF.

This chain joins TRBV4-3 and TRBJ2-1, with 10 bases lining up with TRBD1. V lost 1 base and J lost 7; bases outside the gene matches: 4. CDR3 length: 15 amino acids. CDR1 and CDR2 (germline): LGHNA, YSLEER. The CDR3 region is CASSQGQGAKNEQFF. The DNA of the CDR3 is TGCGCCAGCAGCCAAGGACAGGGGGCTAAGAATGAGCAGTTCTTC.

The V gene is TRBV21-1, the J gene TRBJ2-3; no DNA check was done on the table's D call, TRBD2. TRBV21-1 constitutes a pseudogene. CDR3 size: 13 residues. The CDR3 here is CASSKGRGGPQYF. DNA of the CDR3: TGTGCCAGCAGCAAAGGGAGGGGGGGGCCGCAGTATTTT.